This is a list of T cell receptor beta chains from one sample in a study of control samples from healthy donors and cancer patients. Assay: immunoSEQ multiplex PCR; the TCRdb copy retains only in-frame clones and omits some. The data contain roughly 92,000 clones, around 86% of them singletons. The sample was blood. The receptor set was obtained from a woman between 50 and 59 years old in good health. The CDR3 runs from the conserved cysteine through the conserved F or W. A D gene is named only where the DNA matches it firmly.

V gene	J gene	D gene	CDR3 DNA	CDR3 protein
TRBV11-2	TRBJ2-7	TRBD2	TGTGCCAGCAGCTTAGCGGCGGGGGTAGTGTACGAGCAGTACTTC	CASSLAAGVVYEQYF
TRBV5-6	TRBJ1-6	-	TGTGCCAGCAGCTTGGGCTCGTTGGATTCACCCCTCCACTTT	CASSLGSLDSPLHF
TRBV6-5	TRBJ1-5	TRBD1	TGTGCCAGCAGTCCCGGGACAGGGGGCAATCAGCCCCAGCATTTT	CASSPGTGGNQPQHF
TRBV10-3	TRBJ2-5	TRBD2	TGTGCCATCAGTCCTAGCGGAGGAGAGACCCAGTACTTC	CAISPSGGETQYF
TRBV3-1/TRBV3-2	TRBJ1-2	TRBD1	TGTGCCAGCAGCCTAACAGGGGCCGCCTATGGCTACACCTTC	CASSLTGAAYGYTF
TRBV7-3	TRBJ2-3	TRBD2	TGTGCCAGCAGCTTAACCCCTAGCGGGAGGGCCGGGACAGATACGCAGTATTTT	CASSLTPSGRAGTDTQYF
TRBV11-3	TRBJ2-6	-	TGTGCCAGCAGCCCAGGGTACTCTGGGGCCAACGTCCTGACTTTC	CASSPGYSGANVLTF
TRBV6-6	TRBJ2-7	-	TGTGCCAGCAGTCCGCGGAGAGAGCAGTACTTC	CASSPRREQYF
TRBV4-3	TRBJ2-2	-	TGCGCCAGCAGCCAGGTACAGGGGAACACCGGGGAGCTGTTTTTT	CASSQVQGNTGELFF
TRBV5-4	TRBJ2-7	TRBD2	TGTGCCAGCAGCCGCGGGGTACGGGGGGACTACGAGCAGTACTTC	CASSRGVRGDYEQYF
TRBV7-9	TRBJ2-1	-	TGTGCCAGCAGCTCTCGGCTTACAGTCTCCTACAATGAGCAGTTCTTC	CASSSRLTVSYNEQFF